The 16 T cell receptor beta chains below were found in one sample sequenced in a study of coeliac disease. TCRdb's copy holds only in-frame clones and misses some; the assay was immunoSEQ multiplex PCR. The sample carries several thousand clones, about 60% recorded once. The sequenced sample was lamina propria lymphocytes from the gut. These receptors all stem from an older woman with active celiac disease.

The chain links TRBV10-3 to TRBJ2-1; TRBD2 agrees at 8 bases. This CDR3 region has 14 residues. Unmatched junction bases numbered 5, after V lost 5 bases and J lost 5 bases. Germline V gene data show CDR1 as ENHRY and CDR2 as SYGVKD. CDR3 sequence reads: CAISPGTSNNEQFF. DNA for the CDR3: TGTGCCATCAGTCCCGGGACTAGTAACAATGAGCAGTTCTTC.

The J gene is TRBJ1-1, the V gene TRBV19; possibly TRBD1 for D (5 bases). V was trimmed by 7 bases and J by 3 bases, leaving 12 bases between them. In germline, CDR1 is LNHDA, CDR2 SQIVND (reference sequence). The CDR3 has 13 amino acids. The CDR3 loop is CASTPWGDTEAFF. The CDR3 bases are TGTGCCAGTACCCCGTGGGGGGACACTGAAGCTTTCTTT.

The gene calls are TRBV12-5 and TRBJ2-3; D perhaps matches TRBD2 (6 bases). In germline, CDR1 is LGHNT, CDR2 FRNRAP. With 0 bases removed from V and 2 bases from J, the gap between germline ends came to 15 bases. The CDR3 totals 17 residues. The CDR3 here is CASGLVLGGLSTDTQYF. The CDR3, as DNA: TGTGCTAGTGGTTTGGTACTAGGAGGGCTCTCCACAGATACGCAGTATTTT.

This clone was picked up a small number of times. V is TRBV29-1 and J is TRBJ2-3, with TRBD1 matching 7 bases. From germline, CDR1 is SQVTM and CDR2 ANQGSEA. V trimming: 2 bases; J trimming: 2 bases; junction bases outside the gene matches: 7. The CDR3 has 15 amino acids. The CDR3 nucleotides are TGCAGCGTTGAAAAAACAGGGGCCTACACAGATACGCAGTATTTT. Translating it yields CSVEKTGAYTDTQYF.

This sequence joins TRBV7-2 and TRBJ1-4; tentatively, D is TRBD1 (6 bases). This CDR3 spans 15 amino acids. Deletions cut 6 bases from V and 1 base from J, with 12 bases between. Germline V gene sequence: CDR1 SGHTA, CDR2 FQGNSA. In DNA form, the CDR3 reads TGTGCCAGCAGGCCTACAGGGCTAACTAATGAAAAACTGTTTTTT. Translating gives CASRPTGLTNEKLFF. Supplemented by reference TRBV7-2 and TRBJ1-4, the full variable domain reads GAGVSQSPSNKVTEKGKDVELRCDPISGHTALYWYRQSLGQGLEFLIYFQGNSAPDKSGLPSDRFSAERTGGSVSTLTIQRTQQEDSAVYLCASRPTGLTNEKLFFGSGTQLSVL.

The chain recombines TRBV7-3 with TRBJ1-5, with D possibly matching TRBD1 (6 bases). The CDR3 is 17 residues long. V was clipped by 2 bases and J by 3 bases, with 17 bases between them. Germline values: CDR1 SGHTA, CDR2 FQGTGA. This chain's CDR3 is CASSLGFDRTSNQPQHF. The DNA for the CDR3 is TGTGCCAGCAGCTTAGGGTTCGACAGGACCTCCAATCAGCCCCAGCATTTT.

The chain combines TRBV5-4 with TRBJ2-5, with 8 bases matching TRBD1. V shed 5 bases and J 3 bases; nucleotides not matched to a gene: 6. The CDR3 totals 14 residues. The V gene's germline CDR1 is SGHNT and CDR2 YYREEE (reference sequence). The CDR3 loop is CASSTLGQEETQYF. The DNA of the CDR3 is TGTGCCAGCAGTACCTTGGGACAGGAAGAGACCCAGTACTTC.

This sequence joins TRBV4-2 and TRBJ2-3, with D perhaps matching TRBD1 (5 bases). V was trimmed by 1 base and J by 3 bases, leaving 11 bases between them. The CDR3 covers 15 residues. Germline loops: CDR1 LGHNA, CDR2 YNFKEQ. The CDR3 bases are TGTGCCAGCAGCCAAGTGGGGCAGAGTACAGATACGCAGTATTTT. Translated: CASSQVGQSTDTQYF.

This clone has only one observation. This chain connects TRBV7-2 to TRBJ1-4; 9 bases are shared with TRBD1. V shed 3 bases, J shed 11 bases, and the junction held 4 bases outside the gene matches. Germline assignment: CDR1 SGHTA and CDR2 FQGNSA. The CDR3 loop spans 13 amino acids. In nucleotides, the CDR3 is TGTGCCAGCAGCTTTGACAGGGGGGAGAAACTGTTTTTT. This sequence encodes CASSFDRGEKLFF. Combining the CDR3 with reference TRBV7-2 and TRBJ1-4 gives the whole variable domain GAGVSQSPSNKVTEKGKDVELRCDPISGHTALYWYRQSLGQGLEFLIYFQGNSAPDKSGLPSDRFSAERTGGSVSTLTIQRTQQEDSAVYLCASSFDRGEKLFFGSGTQLSVL.

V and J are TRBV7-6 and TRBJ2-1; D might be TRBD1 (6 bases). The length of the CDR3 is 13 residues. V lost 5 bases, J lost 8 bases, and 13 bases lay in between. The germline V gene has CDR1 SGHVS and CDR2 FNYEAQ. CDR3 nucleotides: TGTGCCAGCAGCCTACAGGGTTTTGATGAGCAGTTCTTC. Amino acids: CASSLQGFDEQFF.

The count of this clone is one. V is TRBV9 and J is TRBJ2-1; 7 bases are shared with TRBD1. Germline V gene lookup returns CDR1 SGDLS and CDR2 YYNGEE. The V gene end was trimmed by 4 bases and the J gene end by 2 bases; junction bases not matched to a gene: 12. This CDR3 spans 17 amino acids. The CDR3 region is CASSITDRPRTYNEQFF. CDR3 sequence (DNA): TGTGCCAGCAGCATAACGGACAGGCCCAGGACCTACAATGAGCAGTTCTTC. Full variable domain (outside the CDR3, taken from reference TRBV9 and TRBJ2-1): DSGVTQTPKHLITATGQRVTLRCSPRSGDLSVYWYQQSLDQGLQFLIQYYNGEERAKGNILERFSAQQFPDLHSELNLSSLELGDSALYFCASSITDRPRTYNEQFFGPGTRLTVL.

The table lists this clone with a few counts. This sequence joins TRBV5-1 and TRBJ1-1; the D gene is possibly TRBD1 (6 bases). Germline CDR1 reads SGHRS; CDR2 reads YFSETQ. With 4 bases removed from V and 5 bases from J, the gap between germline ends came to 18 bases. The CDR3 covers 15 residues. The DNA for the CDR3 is TGCGCCAGCAGCCTCCAACAGGGTGGCAGTACTGAAGCTTTCTTT. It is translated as CASSLQQGGSTEAFF. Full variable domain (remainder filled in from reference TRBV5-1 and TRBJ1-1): KAGVTQTPRYLIKTRGQQVTLSCSPISGHRSVSWYQQTPGQGLQFLFEYFSETQRNKGNFPGRFSGRQFSNSRSEMNVSTLELGDSALYLCASSLQQGGSTEAFFGQGTRLTVV.

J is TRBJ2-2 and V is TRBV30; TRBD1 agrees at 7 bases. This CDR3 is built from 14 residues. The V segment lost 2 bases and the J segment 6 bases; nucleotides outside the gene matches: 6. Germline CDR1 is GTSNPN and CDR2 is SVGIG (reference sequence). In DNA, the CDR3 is TGTGCCTGGAGTCTGAACAGGGGTCCCGGGGAGCTGTTTTTT. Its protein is CAWSLNRGPGELFF.

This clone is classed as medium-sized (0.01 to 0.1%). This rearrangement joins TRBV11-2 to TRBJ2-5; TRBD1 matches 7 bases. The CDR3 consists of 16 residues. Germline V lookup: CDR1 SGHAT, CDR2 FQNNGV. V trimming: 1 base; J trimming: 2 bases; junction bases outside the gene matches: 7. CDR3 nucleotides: TGTGCCAGCAGCTTAGTGGGACAGATTTCACAAGAGACCCAGTACTTC. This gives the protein CASSLVGQISQETQYF.

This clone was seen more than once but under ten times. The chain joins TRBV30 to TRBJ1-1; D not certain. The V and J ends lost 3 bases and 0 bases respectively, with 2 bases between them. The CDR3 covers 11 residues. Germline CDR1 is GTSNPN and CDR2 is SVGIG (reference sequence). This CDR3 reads CAWSMNTEAFF. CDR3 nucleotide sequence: TGTGCCTGGAGCATGAACACTGAAGCTTTCTTT.

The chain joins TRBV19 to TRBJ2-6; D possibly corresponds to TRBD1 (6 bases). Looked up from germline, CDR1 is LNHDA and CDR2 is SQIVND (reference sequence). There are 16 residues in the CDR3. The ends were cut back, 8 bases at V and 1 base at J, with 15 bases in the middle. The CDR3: CASSGSQGSGANVLTF. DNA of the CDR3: TGTGCCAGTTCAGGCAGTCAGGGGTCTGGGGCCAACGTCCTGACTTTC.